These 25 T cell receptor beta chains were all obtained from the same sample, sequenced in a study of shared clonotypes between healthy human individuals. Naive-designated CD8 cells lacked CD45RO, were positively enriched for CCR7, and omitted terminally differentiated effector memory CD45RA+ cells. Data came from immunoSEQ multiplex PCR; TCRdb stores just in-frame clones and leaves some out. Altogether roughly 570,000 clones are present, roughly 98% being singletons, with the ten largest covering 0.3%. Specimen: naive CD8+ T cells sorted from blood. The receptors stem from a man aged 25-45 years in good health.

The chain uses TRBV28 and TRBJ2-3; the D gene is possibly TRBD2 (6 bases). The CDR3 contains 13 residues. Deletions cut 5 bases from V and 5 bases from J, with 11 bases between. Looked up from germline, CDR1 is MDHEN and CDR2 is SYDVKM. CDR3 amino acids: CASSLRGLDTQYF. In DNA, the CDR3 is TGTGCCAGCAGTCTCCGGGGGTTAGATACGCAGTATTTT.

The V and J genes are TRBV7-8 and TRBJ2-2; 9 bases match TRBD1. Germline CDR1 reads SGHVS; CDR2 reads FQNEAQ. The junction had 5 bases not matched to a gene; V was cut back by 11 bases and J by 4 bases. This CDR3 has 13 amino acids. The CDR3 protein is CALTGGLTGELFF. The CDR3 coding sequence is TGTGCCCTGACAGGGGGTCTCACCGGGGAGCTGTTTTTT.

V and J are TRBV5-5 and TRBJ2-7, with D uncertain. The CDR3 is 12 amino acids. The germline gives CDR1 SGHKS, CDR2 YYEKEE (reference sequence). V dropped 4 bases and J dropped 3 bases, with 8 bases sitting between them. The CDR3: CASSSENYEQYF. The CDR3 DNA reads as TGTGCCAGCAGCAGCGAGAACTACGAGCAGTACTTC. Looking up the rest from reference TRBV5-5 and TRBJ2-7 gives the full variable domain: DAGVTQSPTHLIKTRGQQVTLRCSPISGHKSVSWYQQVLGQGPQFIFQYYEKEERGRGNFPDRFSARQFPNYSSELNVNALLLGDSALYLCASSSENYEQYFGPGTRLTVT.

V usage is TRBV2 and J usage is TRBJ2-7; 13 bases agree with TRBD2. Germline CDR1 and CDR2: SNHLY and FYNNEI. CDR3 size: 18 residues. The trim removed 5 bases at V and 3 bases at J, leaving 13 bases unmatched. The CDR3 region has the DNA TGTGCCAGCAGTTTTCGACTAGCGGGAGGACCGGAAAGCTACGAGCAGTACTTC. Translated: CASSFRLAGGPESYEQYF.

The V and J genes are TRBV18 and TRBJ2-7; 9 bases map to TRBD2. CDR1 and CDR2 from the germline V gene are KGHSH and LQKENI. V trimming: 3 bases; J trimming: 0 bases; junction bases outside the gene matches: 15. The CDR3 length is 19 residues. CDR3 sequence (DNA): TGTGCCAGCTCACCGTGGACTAGCGAGAGCAGCAGGGGCTCCTACGAGCAGTACTTC. It is translated as CASSPWTSESSRGSYEQYF. Together with reference TRBV18 and TRBJ2-7, the CDR3 gives the full variable domain: NAGVMQNPRHLVRRRGQEARLRCSPMKGHSHVYWYRQLPEEGLKFMVYLQKENIIDESGMPKERFSAEFPKEGPSILRIQQVVRGDSAAYFCASSPWTSESSRGSYEQYFGPGTRLTVT.

This chain connects TRBV7-9 to TRBJ1-5; no clear D. V gave up 0 bases and J gave up 3 bases, with 3 bases separating them. CDR1 is SEHNR and CDR2 is FQNEAQ in the germline V gene (reference sequence). The CDR3 has 13 amino acids. The DNA of the CDR3 is TGTGCCAGCAGCTTAGCTCCCAATCAGCCCCAGCATTTT. This gives the protein CASSLAPNQPQHF.

This rearrangement joins TRBV7-8 to TRBJ2-3; D unresolved. Germline values: CDR1 SGHVS, CDR2 FQNEAQ. V was pared by 8 bases and J by 10 bases, with 31 bases between. The CDR3 totals 17 residues. The CDR3 loop reads CASQPSRRARLGVSQYF. In nucleotides, the CDR3 is TGTGCCAGCCAGCCCTCGAGAAGGGCCCGATTAGGTGTGTCGCAGTATTTT.

This clone appeared a single time. The V gene is TRBV27, the J gene TRBJ1-5, with a tentative D call TRBD1 (6 bases). Germline CDR1 reads MNHEY; CDR2 reads SMNVEV (reference sequence). The CDR3 runs 15 residues. V was cut by 7 bases and J by 4 bases, with 17 bases left in between. The CDR3 here is CASIRGRGGNQPQHF. DNA for the CDR3: TGTGCCAGCATCCGGGGGCGTGGAGGGAATCAGCCCCAGCATTTT.

The V and J genes are TRBV28 and TRBJ2-3; no clear D gene. CDR3 length equals 14 residues. In germline, CDR1 is MDHEN, CDR2 SYDVKM. The V end was cut by 4 bases, the J end by 1 base, with 9 bases between. Here the CDR3 reads CASSSHPGTDTQYF. The CDR3 nucleotides read TGTGCCAGCAGTTCCCACCCGGGCACAGATACGCAGTATTTT.

The chain joins TRBV12-5 to TRBJ2-7; D possibly uses TRBD1 or TRBD2 (5 bases each). The V gene lost 1 base and the J gene lost 2 bases, with 6 bases spanning the gap. The CDR3 contains 13 residues. CDR1 is LGHNT and CDR2 is FRNRAP in the germline V gene. In nucleotides, the CDR3 is TGTGCTAGTGGTTTGGGGGGGACCTACGAGCAGTACTTC. Its protein product is CASGLGGTYEQYF.

J is TRBJ2-7 and V is TRBV27; TRBD1 matches at 9 bases. Losses at the gene ends were 3 bases for V and 5 bases for J; bases not matched to a gene: 11. The CDR3 length is 16 residues. Germline CDR1 MNHEY, CDR2 SMNVEV (reference sequence). CDR3 sequence reads: CASSLLWDRVYHEQYF. The CDR3 DNA is TGTGCCAGCAGTTTGCTGTGGGACAGGGTTTACCACGAGCAGTACTTC.

DNA for the CDR3: TGCGCCAGCAGCTTCAGAAGGGGGCGGCATGAGCAGTTCTTC. This translates into CASSFRRGRHEQFF. The chain employs TRBV5-1 and TRBJ2-1; 7 bases fit TRBD1. The germline CDR1 and CDR2 sequences are SGHRS and YFSETQ. V lost 2 bases, J lost 8 bases, and 7 bases stayed unmatched. The CDR3 loop spans 14 amino acids. Supplemented by reference TRBV5-1 and TRBJ2-1, the full variable domain reads KAGVTQTPRYLIKTRGQQVTLSCSPISGHRSVSWYQQTPGQGLQFLFEYFSETQRNKGNFPGRFSGRQFSNSRSEMNVSTLELGDSALYLCASSFRRGRHEQFFGPGTRLTVL.

This clone showed up just once. The V gene is TRBV6-4, the J gene TRBJ2-7, with a possible D match to TRBD1 (6 bases). The V end was cut by 0 bases, the J end by 4 bases, with 7 bases between. The CDR3 covers 13 residues. The germline V gene has CDR1 MRHNA and CDR2 SNTAGT. The CDR3 nucleotides are TGTGCCAGCAGTGACTCGGACAGATACGAGCAGTACTTC. Translated, it gives CASSDSDRYEQYF.

This chain links TRBV9 with TRBJ1-1, with a tentative D call TRBD1 (5 bases). From germline, CDR1 is SGDLS and CDR2 YYNGEE. The V gene lost 4 bases and the J gene lost 10 bases, with 14 bases spanning the gap. This CDR3 region has 12 residues. The CDR3 bases are TGTGCCAGCAGCCCACGCTCCCAGGGAGCTTTCTTT. Amino acids: CASSPRSQGAFF.

This chain links TRBV5-8 with TRBJ1-5, with D unresolved. This CDR3 contains 15 residues. Looked up from germline, CDR1 is SGHTS and CDR2 is YDEGEE. The germline V and J ends were trimmed by 1 base and 1 base, with 9 bases remaining between them. This CDR3 is CASSLWAGSNQPQHF. CDR3 nucleotides: TGTGCCAGCAGCTTGTGGGCCGGGAGCAATCAGCCCCAGCATTTT. Based on the CDR3 plus reference TRBV5-8 and TRBJ1-5, the full variable domain is EAGVTQSPTHLIKTRGQQATLRCSPISGHTSVYWYQQALGLGLQFLLWYDEGEERNRGNFPPRFSGRQFPNYSSELNVNALELEDSALYLCASSLWAGSNQPQHFGDGTRLSIL.

This clone was counted once. The chain employs TRBV27 and TRBJ1-2; D is unclear. There are 13 residues in the CDR3. The ends were cut back, 4 bases at V and 6 bases at J, with 12 bases in the middle. Germline values: CDR1 MNHEY, CDR2 SMNVEV (reference sequence). The CDR3 region has the DNA TGTGCCAGCAGTTGGGTCCCTTCGAATGGCTACACCTTC. This codes for CASSWVPSNGYTF.

The J gene is TRBJ2-1, the V gene TRBV11-2; D might be TRBD1 (5 bases). The CDR3 extends over 16 amino acids. Germline V gene sequence: CDR1 SGHAT, CDR2 FQNNGV. V lost 4 bases and J 6 bases, leaving 19 bases between the germline ends. CDR3 nucleotide sequence: TGTGCCAGCAGCTCACCAGAGCTAGTTAGGGGCAATGAGCAGTTCTTC. Translation: CASSSPELVRGNEQFF.

This sequence joins TRBV10-3 and TRBJ2-7, with D perhaps matching TRBD1 (5 bases). Germline CDR1 ENHRY, CDR2 SYGVKD. The CDR3 loop spans 11 amino acids. The CDR3 sequence: CAGPKGWEQYF. In nucleotides, the CDR3 is TGTGCGGGCCCAAAGGGGTGGGAGCAGTACTTC.

J is TRBJ2-7 and V is TRBV7-2, with TRBD2 as a possible D gene (5 bases). In germline, CDR1 is SGHTA, CDR2 FQGNSA. The V end lost 4 bases, the J end lost 2 bases, and 15 bases lay between the germline ends. The CDR3 has 15 residues. The CDR3 DNA is TGTGCCAGCAGCTCGTTTCCGGGATTACCCTACGAGCAGTACTTC. Its translation is CASSSFPGLPYEQYF.

The chain employs TRBV7-9 and TRBJ1-2; 9 bases fit TRBD1. Germline-derived CDR1 and CDR2 are SEHNR and FQNEAQ (reference sequence). This CDR3 is 17 amino acids long. V dropped 1 base and J dropped 5; count of bases not matched to a gene: 11. This CDR3 is CASSLGTGDLSGYGYTF. CDR3 coding DNA: TGTGCCAGCAGCTTAGGGACAGGGGACCTTTCAGGATATGGCTACACCTTC.

This chain links TRBV4-1 with TRBJ2-7, with 7 bases that match TRBD2. CDR1 MGHRA and CDR2 YSYEKL come from the germline V gene. Losses at the gene ends were 3 bases for V and 4 bases for J; bases not matched to a gene: 9. This CDR3 spans 15 amino acids. CDR3 coding DNA: TGCGCCAGCAGCCATTTCGCGGGAGAGGTGTACGAGCAGTACTTC. It translates to CASSHFAGEVYEQYF.

This chain links TRBV29-1 with TRBJ2-2, with a weak D call TRBD2 (5 bases). This CDR3 spans 13 amino acids. Trimming took off 6 bases at V and 4 bases at J, with 12 bases between the two ends. The germline CDR1 and CDR2 sequences are SQVTM and ANQGSEA. This CDR3 reads CSVDSVGTGELFF. DNA of the CDR3: TGCAGCGTCGATAGCGTGGGCACCGGGGAGCTGTTTTTT.

The V gene is TRBV29-1, the J gene TRBJ2-2; D gene unclear. Germline V lookup: CDR1 SQVTM, CDR2 ANQGSEA. With 7 bases removed from V and 3 bases from J, the gap between germline ends came to 9 bases. This CDR3 contains 12 residues. This chain's CDR3 is CSADRYTGELFF. CDR3 nucleotides: TGCAGCGCCGATAGGTACACCGGGGAGCTGTTTTTT.

This sequence joins TRBV27 and TRBJ1-5; D is unclear. The germline V and J ends were trimmed by 5 bases and 5 bases, with 10 bases remaining between them. The CDR3 is made up of 13 amino acids. Germline CDR1 reads MNHEY; CDR2 reads SMNVEV (reference sequence). The chain's CDR3 is CASSDNTDQPQHF. In DNA form, the CDR3 reads TGTGCCAGCAGTGATAACACAGATCAGCCCCAGCATTTT.

J is TRBJ2-2 and V is TRBV4-1; 12 bases are a match to TRBD1. The CDR3 has 16 amino acids. Germline lookup yields CDR1 MGHRA and CDR2 YSYEKL. J lost 5 bases, V lost 3 bases, and 4 bases had no gene match. In nucleotides, the CDR3 is TGCGCCAGCAGCCATGGGGACAGGGGGCAAACCGGGGAGCTGTTTTTT. Encoded protein: CASSHGDRGQTGELFF.